This T cell receptor (beta chain) was observed in a study of a mutant IDH1 vaccine in newly diagnosed glioma. The table came from immunoSEQ multiplex PCR; TCRdb's copy has only in-frame clones and leaves some out. Of about 92,000 clones in the sample, over 75% were seen once. The CDR3 is 14 amino acids. Germline V gene lookup returns CDR1 LNHDA and CDR2 SQIVND (reference sequence). Trimming stripped 7 bases from V and 1 base from J, with 13 bases between. Time point here: baseline, week 1 (first vaccination visit). Treatment denoted: pre-vaccination baseline after standard-of-care therapy. The source material was PBMCs, sampled from a glioma patient treated with radiotherapy, temozolomide or both. This chain uses TRBV19 with TRBJ1-1, with D uncertain. This sequence originates from a man aged 40-50 years with glioma. The CDR3 is CASTMGRWNTEAFF. The CDR3 DNA is TGTGCCAGTACCATGGGTCGGTGGAACACTGAAGCTTTCTTT.